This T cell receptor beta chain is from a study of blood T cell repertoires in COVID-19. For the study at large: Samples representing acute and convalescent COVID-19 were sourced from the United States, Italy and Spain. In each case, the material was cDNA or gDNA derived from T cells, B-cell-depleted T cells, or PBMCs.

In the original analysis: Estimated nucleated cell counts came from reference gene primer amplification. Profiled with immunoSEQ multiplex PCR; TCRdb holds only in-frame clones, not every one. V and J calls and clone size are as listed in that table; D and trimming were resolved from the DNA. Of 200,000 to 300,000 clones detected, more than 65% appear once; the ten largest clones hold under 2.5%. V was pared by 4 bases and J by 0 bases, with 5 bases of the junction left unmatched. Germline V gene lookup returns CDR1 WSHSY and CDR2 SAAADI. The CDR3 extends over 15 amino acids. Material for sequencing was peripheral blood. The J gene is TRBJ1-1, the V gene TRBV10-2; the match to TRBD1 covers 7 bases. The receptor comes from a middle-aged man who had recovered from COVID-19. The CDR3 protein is CASSGGQLVNTEAFF. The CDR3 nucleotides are TGCGCCAGCAGTGGGGGACAGTTAGTGAACACTGAAGCTTTCTTT.